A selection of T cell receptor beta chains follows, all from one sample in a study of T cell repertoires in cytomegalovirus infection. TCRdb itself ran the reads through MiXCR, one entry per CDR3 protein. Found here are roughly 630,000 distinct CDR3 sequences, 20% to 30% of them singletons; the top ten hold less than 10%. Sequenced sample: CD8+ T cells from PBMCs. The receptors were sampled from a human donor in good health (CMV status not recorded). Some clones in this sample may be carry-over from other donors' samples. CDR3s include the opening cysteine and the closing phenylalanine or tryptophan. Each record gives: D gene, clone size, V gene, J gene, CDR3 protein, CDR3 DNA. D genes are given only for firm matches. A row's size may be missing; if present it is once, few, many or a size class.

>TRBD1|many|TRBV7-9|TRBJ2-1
CASRDRGYNEQFF
TGTGCAAGCCGGGACAGGGGGTACAATGAGCAGTTCTTC
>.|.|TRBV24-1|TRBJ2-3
CATSDIWSAQGPGTDTQYF
TGTGCCACCAGTGACATTTGGAGTGCGCAGGGGCCGGGTACAGATACGCAGTATTTT
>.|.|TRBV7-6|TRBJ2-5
CASSLDVTDRHQETQYF
TGTGCCAGCAGCTTAGATGTGACAGATAGACACCAAGAGACCCAGTACTTC
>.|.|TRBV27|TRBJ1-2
CASSSRDGRDYGYTF
TGTGCCAGCAGTTCCCGGGACGGAAGAGACTATGGCTACACCTTC
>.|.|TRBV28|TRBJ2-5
CASSSNYVGQETQYF
TGTGCCAGCAGCTCTAACTACGTGGGGCAAGAGACCCAGTACTTC
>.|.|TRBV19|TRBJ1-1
CASMDPNRAFF
TGTGCCAGTATGGATCCGAACAGGGCTTTCTTT
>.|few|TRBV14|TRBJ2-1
CASSQQIDPRDEQFF
TGTGCCAGCAGCCAACAAATCGACCCGCGGGATGAGCAGTTCTTC
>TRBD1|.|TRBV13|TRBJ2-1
CASSPPGQGNNEQFF
TGTGCCAGCAGCCCCCCGGGACAGGGAAACAATGAGCAGTTCTTC
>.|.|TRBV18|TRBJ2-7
CASSPGDGYEQYF
TGTGCCAGCTCACCTGGGGACGGCTACGAGCAGTACTTC
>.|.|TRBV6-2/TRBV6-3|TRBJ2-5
CASSYREWEQETQYF
TGTGCCAGCAGTTACCGTGAGTGGGAGCAAGAGACCCAGTACTTC
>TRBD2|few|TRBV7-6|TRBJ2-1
CASSRIAGGFDEQFF
TGTGCCAGCAGCCGGATAGCGGGGGGTTTCGATGAGCAGTTCTTC
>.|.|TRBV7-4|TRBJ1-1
CASSSQGFPEAFF
TGTGCCAGCAGCTCACAGGGTTTCCCTGAAGCTTTCTTT
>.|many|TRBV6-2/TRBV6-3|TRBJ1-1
CASSWTVGTEAFF
TGTGCCAGCAGTTGGACAGTAGGCACTGAAGCTTTCTTT
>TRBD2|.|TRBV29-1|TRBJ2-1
CSVLLAGVFNEQFF
TGCAGCGTTCTACTAGCGGGGGTGTTCAATGAGCAGTTCTTC
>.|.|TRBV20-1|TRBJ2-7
CSARDPRDEQYF
TGCAGTGCTAGAGATCCAAGGGACGAGCAGTACTTC
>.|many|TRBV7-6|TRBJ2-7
CASSPDNSYEQYF
TGTGCCAGCAGCCCTGACAACTCCTACGAGCAGTACTTC
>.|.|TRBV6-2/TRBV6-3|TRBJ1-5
CASTRSDRSNLPQHF
TGTGCCAGCACAAGGTCGGACAGATCGAATCTGCCCCAGCATTTT
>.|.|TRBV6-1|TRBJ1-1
CASSYGGGYTEAFF
TGTGCCAGCAGTTACGGGGGAGGATACACTGAAGCTTTCTTT
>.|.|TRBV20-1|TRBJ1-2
CSARDPQVYGYTF
TGCAGTGCTAGAGATCCACAGGTCTATGGCTACACCTTC
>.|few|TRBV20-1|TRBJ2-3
CSARDLGGEGTDTQYF
TGCAGTGCTAGAGATTTAGGGGGGGAAGGCACAGATACGCAGTATTTT
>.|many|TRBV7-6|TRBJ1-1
CASSFNRVGKNTEAFF
TGTGCCAGCAGCTTTAACAGGGTAGGGAAGAACACTGAAGCTTTCTTT
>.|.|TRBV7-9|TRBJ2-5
CASSERDGLQETQYF
TGTGCCAGCAGCGAACGGGACGGTCTCCAAGAGACCCAGTACTTC
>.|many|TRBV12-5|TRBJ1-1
CASGFPGVGGTEAFF
TGTGCTAGTGGTTTCCCCGGGGTAGGTGGGACTGAAGCTTTCTTT
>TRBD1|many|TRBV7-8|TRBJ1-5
CASSSRSDRGRDQPQHF
TGTGCCAGCAGCTCACGGTCGGACAGGGGGCGAGATCAGCCCCAGCATTTT
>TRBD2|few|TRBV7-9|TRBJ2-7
CASSKPGLAVHEQYF
TGTGCCAGCAGTAAACCGGGACTAGCGGTCCACGAGCAGTACTTC
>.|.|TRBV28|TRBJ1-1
CASMEGMGGMNTEAFF
TGTGCCAGCATGGAGGGGATGGGGGGAATGAACACTGAAGCTTTCTTT
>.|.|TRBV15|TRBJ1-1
CATSRVGENTEAFF
TGTGCCACCAGCAGAGTCGGGGAAAACACTGAAGCTTTCTTT
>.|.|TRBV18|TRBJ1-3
CASSPEARGSGNTIYF
TGTGCCAGCTCACCTGAAGCAAGGGGCTCTGGAAACACCATATATTTT
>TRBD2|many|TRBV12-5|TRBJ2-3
CASAFSGAGPRNTHEGTQYF
TGTGCTAGTGCTTTTTCAGGAGCGGGGCCCCGCAACACGCACGAAGGTACGCAGTATTTT
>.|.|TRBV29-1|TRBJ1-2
CSGLGGLDYGYTF
TGCAGCGGCCTGGGGGGGCTCGACTATGGCTACACCTTC
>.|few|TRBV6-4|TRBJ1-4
CASSRQVGEKLFF
TGTGCCAGCAGTAGACAGGTTGGCGAAAAACTGTTTTTT
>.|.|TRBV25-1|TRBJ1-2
CASSNPQGINYGYTF
TGTGCCAGCAGCAACCCCCAGGGTATCAACTATGGCTACACCTTC
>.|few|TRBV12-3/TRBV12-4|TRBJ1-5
CASSFIGRGGNNQPQHF
TGTGCCAGCAGTTTTATAGGCAGAGGAGGAAATAATCAGCCCCAGCATTTT
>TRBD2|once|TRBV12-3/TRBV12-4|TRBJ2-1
CPSTVWLAGGFSYNEQFF
TGTCCCAGCACCGTTTGGCTAGCGGGGGGCTTCTCCTACAATGAGCAGTTCTTC
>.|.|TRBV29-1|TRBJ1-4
CSVETVNEKLFF
TGCAGCGTGGAGACAGTTAATGAAAAACTGTTTTTT
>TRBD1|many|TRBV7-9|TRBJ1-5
CASSFSGTGGSQPQHF
TGTGCCAGCAGCTTCTCCGGGACAGGGGGCTCTCAGCCCCAGCATTTT
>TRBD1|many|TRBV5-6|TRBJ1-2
CASTMVGGFYGYTF
TGTGCCAGCACCATGGTAGGGGGCTTCTATGGCTACACCTTC
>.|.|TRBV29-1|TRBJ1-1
CSSRGGPEAFF
TGCAGCTCTCGGGGGGGCCCTGAAGCTTTCTTT
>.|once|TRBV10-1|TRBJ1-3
CASSSSILSGNTIYF
TGCGCCAGCAGTTCCTCGATCCTCTCTGGAAACACCATATATTTT
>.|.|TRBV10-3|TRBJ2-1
CAISEMDISYNEQFF
TGTGCCATAAGTGAAATGGACATTTCCTACAATGAGCAGTTCTTC
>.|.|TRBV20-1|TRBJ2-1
CRGAGEQFF
TGCAGGGGGGCCGGTGAGCAGTTCTTC
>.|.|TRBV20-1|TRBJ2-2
CSARETYTGELFF
TGCAGTGCTAGAGAAACTTACACCGGGGAGCTGTTTTTT
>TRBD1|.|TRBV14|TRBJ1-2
CASSRDRYGSYTF
TGTGCCAGCAGCCGGGACAGGTATGGAAGCTACACCTTC
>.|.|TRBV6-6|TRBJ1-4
CASSYSRVPIEKLFF
TGTGCCAGCAGTTACTCCCGGGTACCCATCGAAAAACTGTTTTTT
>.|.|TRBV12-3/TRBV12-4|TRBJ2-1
CASNSLDLF
TGTGCCAGCAATTCCCTCGACCTTTTC
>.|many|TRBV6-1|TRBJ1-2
CASRVNYGYTF
TGTGCCAGCAGGGTTAACTATGGCTACACCTTC
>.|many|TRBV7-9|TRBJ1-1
CASSLSGTEAFF
TGTGCCAGCAGCTTATCGGGCACTGAAGCTTTCTTT
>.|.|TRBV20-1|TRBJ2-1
CSARYYEDEQFF
TGCAGTGCTAGATACTACGAGGATGAGCAGTTCTTC
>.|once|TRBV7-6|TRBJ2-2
CASNEEGGNAGELFF
TGTGCCAGCAACGAGGAGGGGGGTAACGCCGGGGAGCTGTTTTTT
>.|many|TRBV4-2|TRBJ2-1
CASSPLTYNEQFF
TGTGCCAGCAGCCCTCTAACATACAATGAGCAGTTCTTC
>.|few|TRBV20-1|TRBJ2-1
CSGRTGYNEQFF
TGCAGTGGCAGAACAGGATACAATGAGCAGTTCTTC
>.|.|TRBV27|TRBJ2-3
CASSRGTSTDTQYF
TGTGCCAGCAGTCGTGGGACTAGCACAGATACGCAGTATTTT
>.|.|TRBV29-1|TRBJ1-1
CSGVDTEAFF
TGCAGCGGCGTGGACACTGAAGCTTTCTTT